This T cell receptor beta chain was recovered during a study of blood T cell repertoires in COVID-19. Clones were sequenced by immunoSEQ multiplex PCR, and TCRdb holds only the in-frame ones, with some missing. The sample contains about 290,000 clones, 85% of which appear only once. V was clipped by 5 bases and J by 4 bases, with 15 bases between them. Germline-derived CDR1 and CDR2 are SGHVS and FQNEAQ. CDR3 length equals 14 residues. The TCR comes from a woman between 50 and 59 years old with active or convalescent COVID-19. Material for sequencing was peripheral blood. This sequence joins TRBV7-8 and TRBJ2-7, with a tentative D call TRBD1 (7 bases). The CDR3 sequence: CASSRRGDEYEQYF. For the CDR3, the DNA is TGTGCCAGCAGCCGCAGGGGGGATGAATACGAGCAGTACTTC.